The sequence of this T cell receptor (beta chain) was determined in a study of Ad26.COV2.S vaccination and SARS-CoV-2 variants. The ends were cut back, 4 bases at V and 5 bases at J, with 17 bases in the middle. The germline V gene encodes CDR1 MNHEY and CDR2 SVGEGT. CDR3 size: 15 residues. Libraries were prepared by immunoSEQ multiplex PCR; TCRdb keeps only in-frame clonotypes and omits some of them. The table includes fewer than 400,000 clones, around four fifths detected once. Treatment noted: 15 to 20 received Ad26.COV2.S at low or high dose, single or two shots; about 5 received placebo; per-sample allocation not given. Sampling was performed 63 days after the first vaccine or placebo injection.

The chain uses TRBV6-2 or TRBV6-3 and TRBJ1-1, with a tentative D call TRBD1 (5 bases). This clonotype was sampled from a person between 18 and 59 years old who received the Ad26.COV2.S COVID-19 vaccine or a placebo. Here the sequenced sample was peripheral blood, taken in a trial of Ad26.COV2.S vaccine versus placebo. The CDR3 nucleotides are TGTGCCAGCAGTTCTCTCTCTGGGGCCAGGACTGAAGCTTTCTTT. It encodes CASSSLSGARTEAFF.